Detailed here is one TCR beta chain. These data belong to a study of T cell changes during pregnancy in multiple sclerosis. The CDR3 is 16 amino acids. CDR1 is SGHRS, CDR2 YFSETQ, per germline. The ends were cut back, 0 bases at V and 5 bases at J, with 17 bases in the middle. Measured with immunoSEQ multiplex PCR; TCRdb has only the in-frame clones, and not every one. This sample has about 70,000 clones, with around nine tenths found just once. This chain connects TRBV5-1 to TRBJ2-5, with a tentative D call TRBD1 (6 bases). The receptor's source is a female donor with multiple sclerosis, enrolled in a pregnancy study. The source material was CD4+ T cells from peripheral blood mononuclear cells, sampled after pregnancy. Written as DNA, the CDR3 is TGCGCCAGCAGCTTGGAAGGCCAGGGGCAGCGGGAGACCCAGTACTTC. It encodes CASSLEGQGQRETQYF.